This section outlines one T cell receptor beta chain sequence together with its context. Its antigen is unknown. From germline, CDR1 is MNHEY and CDR2 SVGEGT. With 5 bases removed from V and 5 bases from J, the gap between germline ends came to 11 bases. This CDR3 has 13 amino acids. On each TCR cDNA molecule, a unique molecular identifier was present. TCRdb used MiXCR to reprocess the 5' RACE reads, holding one entry per CDR3 protein. The sample yields about 52,000 distinct CDR3 sequences, roughly 8.1% seen once. Indicated time point: blood at routine non-recurrence follow-up after resection. Whole RNA, isolated from tumor, nontumor lung or frozen PBMC, was sequenced without prior sorting. This specimen comes from a study of spatial heterogeneity in lung cancer. Overall study context: Available PBMC from follow-up, collected a median of around two years after resection, underwent sequencing. Study-level results: Ubiquitous expanded tumor TCRs surfaced in blood more at resection than they did at follow-up.

The starting material was PBMCs, obtained at follow-up. The sequence derives from a female donor with early-stage non-small cell lung cancer. The chain joins TRBV6-2 or TRBV6-3 to TRBJ2-3; D unclear. The CDR3 loop is CASSTSFIDTQYF. The DNA of the CDR3 is TGTGCCAGCAGTACGAGCTTCATAGATACGCAGTATTTT.